These T cell receptor beta chains were read from a single sample in a study of vaccination and CD4 T cells after COVID-19. TCRdb reprocessed the PCR reads with MiXCR, giving one entry per CDR3 protein. The data contain more than 7,500 distinct CDR3 sequences, about 50% of them singletons. Their antigens are not known. Sequencing was carried out using CD4+ T cells from blood, cultured in vitro. The origin of the receptors is a human donor in good health. Both conserved end residues are part of each CDR3. The order of the fields is J gene, V gene, CDR3 protein.

J: TRBJ1-1
V: TRBV7-9
CDR3: CASSRGWGTEAFF

J: TRBJ1-1
V: TRBV12-3/TRBV12-4
CDR3: CASSSHRGTEAFF

J: TRBJ1-4
V: TRBV6-1
CDR3: CASSRRSNEKLFF

J: TRBJ2-7
V: TRBV7-8
CDR3: CASSPPLRENPRGEQYF

J: TRBJ1-1
V: TRBV6-1
CDR3: CASSGLTGTTEAFF

J: TRBJ1-2
V: TRBV25-1
CDR3: CASSNFDSGYTF

J: TRBJ2-1
V: TRBV11-2
CDR3: CASSSVRYPYNEQFF

J: TRBJ2-7
V: TRBV7-9
CDR3: CASSGGRDGKQYF

J: TRBJ1-4
V: TRBV6-1
CDR3: CASSPRAGRGVNEKLFF

J: TRBJ1-1
V: TRBV21-1
CDR3: CASSRRDRDGTEAFF

J: TRBJ1-6
V: TRBV6-1
CDR3: CASSERARNSPLHF

J: TRBJ2-3
V: TRBV19
CDR3: CASSISTGSSTDTQYF

J: TRBJ1-2
V: TRBV6-2/TRBV6-3
CDR3: CASREAGTGALYGYTF

J: TRBJ2-3
V: TRBV19
CDR3: CASSIVGGISTDTQYF

J: TRBJ2-5
V: TRBV6-1
CDR3: CASNIQGITETQYF

J: TRBJ2-1
V: TRBV20-1
CDR3: CSAQVPSYNEQFF

J: TRBJ2-5
V: TRBV28
CDR3: CASRDTGRPQYF

J: TRBJ2-7
V: TRBV6-2/TRBV6-3
CDR3: CASSPGSYEQYF

J: TRBJ2-7
V: TRBV6-2/TRBV6-3
CDR3: CASSGGETIEQYF

J: TRBJ2-7
V: TRBV7-2
CDR3: CASSLEFGQGSYEQYF

J: TRBJ2-7
V: TRBV19
CDR3: CASSIGSRYEQYF

J: TRBJ2-7
V: TRBV6-1
CDR3: CASSTHSGTEQYF